The 17 T cell receptor beta chains below were found in one sample sequenced in a study of T cell responses to AZD1222 COVID-19 vaccine. The method was immunoSEQ multiplex PCR; TCRdb's version includes in-frame clones alone and lacks a portion of them. Of approximately 70,000 clones in the sample, more than 70% were seen once. The sample consisted of peripheral blood, taken 28 days after the second dose of the MenACWY control vaccine. The origin of the receptors is an adult who received the MenACWY meningococcal vaccine as a control.

Only one count was recorded for this clone. This chain uses TRBV5-1 with TRBJ2-1, with 7 bases that match TRBD2. In germline, CDR1 is SGHRS, CDR2 YFSETQ. V lost 4 bases to trimming and J lost 0 bases; unmatched junction nucleotides: 4. This CDR3 has 15 residues. As DNA, the CDR3 is TGCGCCAGCAGCCCCCGGACTAGCTCCTACAATGAGCAGTTCTTC. It yields the protein CASSPRTSSYNEQFF. The full variable domain, rest sourced from reference TRBV5-1 and TRBJ2-1, is KAGVTQTPRYLIKTRGQQVTLSCSPISGHRSVSWYQQTPGQGLQFLFEYFSETQRNKGNFPGRFSGRQFSNSRSEMNVSTLELGDSALYLCASSPRTSSYNEQFFGPGTRLTVL.

The rearrangement uses TRBV19 and TRBJ2-5; D possibly matches TRBD1 or TRBD2 (5 bases each). From germline, CDR1 is LNHDA and CDR2 SQIVND (reference sequence). The V gene lost 4 bases and the J gene lost 9 bases, with 15 bases spanning the gap. This CDR3 contains 13 residues. The CDR3 region has the DNA TGTGCCAGTAGTAAGATTCAACTGGGGGCCCAGTACTTC. Translation gives CASSKIQLGAQYF.

This clone was seen a handful of times. V is TRBV28 and J is TRBJ1-5, with 9 bases fitting TRBD1. V lost 5 bases and J lost 7; bases outside the gene matches: 9. The CDR3 runs 15 residues. The V gene's germline CDR1 is MDHEN and CDR2 SYDVKM. The CDR3 DNA follows: TGTGCCAGCAGTCAACCGGGACAGGGAGAACAGCCCCAGCATTTT. It yields the protein CASSQPGQGEQPQHF. The full variable domain, with the rest looked up from reference TRBV28 and TRBJ1-5, is DVKVTQSSRYLVKRTGEKVFLECVQDMDHENMFWYRQDPGLGLRLIYFSYDVKMKEKGDIPEGYSVSREKKERFSLILESASTNQTSMYLCASSQPGQGEQPQHFGDGTRLSIL.

The chain employs TRBV15 and TRBJ1-2; no clear D gene. Germline CDR1 and CDR2: LNHNV and YYDKDF (reference sequence). Trimming took off 0 bases at V and 5 bases at J, with 19 bases between the two ends. The CDR3 extends over 17 amino acids. CDR3 in DNA: TGTGCCACCAGCAGAGATCTCATCGCCGGAATTGGTTATGGCTACACCTTC. This sequence encodes CATSRDLIAGIGYGYTF.

The chain combines TRBV12-3 or TRBV12-4 with TRBJ1-3, with unresolved D. V gave up 3 bases and J gave up 9 bases, with 12 bases separating them. This CDR3 comprises 13 residues. The CDR3 DNA reads as TGTGCCAGCAGTTTGAGAGGGATTGGCACCATATATTTT. This encodes CASSLRGIGTIYF.

CDR3 region: CASSAVMNTEAFF. Here the CDR3 DNA reads TGCGCCAGCAGCGCTGTGATGAACACTGAAGCTTTCTTT. The gene calls are TRBV5-1 and TRBJ1-1; D not resolved. The V gene lost 4 bases and the J gene lost 0 bases, with 7 bases spanning the gap. Looked up from germline, CDR1 is SGHRS and CDR2 is YFSETQ. The CDR3 covers 13 residues.

The CDR3 nucleotides are TGTGCCAGCAGCTTCCACCTGCCGGGGGGAATCTCCTACAATGAGCAGTTCTTC. Translating it yields CASSFHLPGGISYNEQFF. The chain employs TRBV7-2 and TRBJ2-1; 7 bases align to TRBD2. Per germline, CDR1 SGHTA and CDR2 FQGNSA. CDR3 size: 18 residues. The junction had 11 bases not matched to a gene; V was cut back by 3 bases and J by 0 bases.

The J gene is TRBJ1-5, the V gene TRBV2; no clear D. The CDR3 extends over 13 amino acids. Germline V gene lookup returns CDR1 SNHLY and CDR2 FYNNEI. V shed 3 bases and J shed 7 bases, with 10 bases lying between them. Here the CDR3 reads CASSDGPEQPQHF. The DNA of the CDR3 is TGTGCCAGCAGTGACGGGCCCGAACAGCCCCAGCATTTT.

The chain links TRBV7-8 to TRBJ2-7; 9 nucleotides match TRBD2. V lost 0 bases and J lost 7; bases outside the gene matches: 7. Germline CDR1 SGHVS, CDR2 FQNEAQ. The CDR3 covers 15 residues. CDR3 coding DNA: TGTGCCAGCAGCTTAGCCCTTACAGCGGGGGGTGAGCAGTACTTC. It translates to CASSLALTAGGEQYF.

J is TRBJ2-2 and V is TRBV2; 16 positions agree with TRBD2. The germline V gene encodes CDR1 SNHLY and CDR2 FYNNEI. Trimming removed 6 bases from V and 6 bases from J; junction bases left unmatched: 1. This CDR3 comprises 15 residues. CDR3 loop: CASSGTSGGAGELFF. CDR3 DNA: TGTGCCAGCAGCGGGACTAGCGGGGGGGCCGGGGAGCTGTTTTTT. Together with reference TRBV2 and TRBJ2-2, the CDR3 gives the full variable domain: EPEVTQTPSHQVTQMGQEVILRCVPISNHLYFYWYRQILGQKVEFLVSFYNNEISEKSEIFDDQFSVERPDGSNFTLKIRSTKLEDSAMYFCASSGTSGGAGELFFGEGSRLTVL.

The chain uses TRBV19 and TRBJ1-5; D not resolved. The germline V gene has CDR1 LNHDA and CDR2 SQIVND (reference sequence). The V gene lost 7 bases and the J gene lost 3 bases, with 16 bases spanning the gap. This CDR3 comprises 15 residues. CDR3 loop: CASNPDSRSNQPQHF. The CDR3, as DNA: TGTGCCAGTAACCCGGACTCCAGGTCCAATCAGCCCCAGCATTTT.

This clone was recorded a few times. The V and J genes are TRBV3-1 (or the pseudogene TRBV3-2) and TRBJ1-3; D is unresolved. V lost 4 bases, J lost 3 bases, and 10 bases lay in between. Germline V gives CDR1 LGHDT, CDR2 YNNKEL (reference sequence). CDR3 length equals 14 residues. CDR3 nucleotides: TGTGCCAGCAGCCCGAGGAACCTTGGAAACACCATATATTTT. Its translation: CASSPRNLGNTIYF.

The rearrangement links TRBV29-1 to TRBJ1-6, with D perhaps TRBD1 (5 bases). V lost 4 bases to trimming and J lost 7 bases, with 11 bases between them. This CDR3 is 13 amino acids long. The germline V gene encodes CDR1 SQVTM and CDR2 ANQGSEA. The CDR3 is CSVARAKNSPLHF. As DNA, the CDR3 is TGCAGCGTTGCCAGGGCAAAGAATTCACCCCTCCACTTT. The entire variable domain, with the rest obtained from reference TRBV29-1 and TRBJ1-6, is as follows: SAVISQKPSRDICQRGTSLTIQCQVDSQVTMMFWYRQQPGQSLTLIATANQGSEATYESGFVIDKFPISRPNLTFSTLTVSNMSPEDSSIYLCSVARAKNSPLHFGNGTRLTVT.

J is TRBJ1-1 and V is TRBV13, with D uncertain. The CDR3 loop spans 14 amino acids. V lost 5 bases and J lost 8, with 18 bases in between. CDR1 is PRHDT, CDR2 FYEKMQ, per germline (reference sequence). The CDR3 region is CASSPGETHWEAFF. In nucleotides, the CDR3 is TGTGCCAGCAGCCCCGGGGAGACACACTGGGAAGCTTTCTTT.

This clone was detected a few times. The V gene is TRBV5-6, the J gene TRBJ2-1; the match to TRBD2 covers 13 bases. This CDR3 contains 18 residues. Germline lookup yields CDR1 SGHDT and CDR2 YYEEEE. Unmatched junction bases numbered 7, after V lost 0 bases and J lost 4 bases. The CDR3 DNA reads as TGTGCCAGCAGCTTGGAACTAGCGGGGGGGCCGGGTTACAATGAGCAGTTCTTC. Amino acid sequence: CASSLELAGGPGYNEQFF.

This chain uses TRBV19 with TRBJ2-4; D not certain. Germline loops: CDR1 LNHDA, CDR2 SQIVND (reference sequence). CDR3 length: 15 residues. V gave up 6 bases and J gave up 1 base, with 13 bases separating them. CDR3 in DNA: TGTGCCAGTAGCCCGGATGTGATGGCCAAAAACATTCAGTACTTC. Its protein product is CASSPDVMAKNIQYF. The entire variable domain, with the rest obtained from reference TRBV19 and TRBJ2-4, is as follows: DGGITQSPKYLFRKEGQNVTLSCEQNLNHDAMYWYRQDPGQGLRLIYYSQIVNDFQKGDIAEGYSVSREKKESFPLTVTSAQKNPTAFYLCASSPDVMAKNIQYFGAGTRLSVL.

To note about this clone: A junction end diverges from the germline sequence, so it may reflect a read error. The chain joins TRBV2 to TRBJ2-3; 8 bases match TRBD2. The CDR3 length is 13 residues. Germline lookup yields CDR1 SNHLY and CDR2 FYNNEI. The CDR3 coding sequence is TGTGCCAGCAGCGAAGGTGTTAGCGGGGAACTGTATTTT. It codes for CASSEGVSGELYF.